The 21 T cell receptor beta chains reported below all come from one sample, sequenced in a study of metastatic and nonmetastatic thyroid tumors. TCRdb re-analyzed the PCR reads through MiXCR. The table shows tens of thousands of clones, with around 20% occurring only once. All patients were treatment-naive before thyroid surgery. Source material: blood. Source of these receptors: a male donor with papillary thyroid cancer or a benign thyroid nodule (not recorded which). Some clones in this sample may be carry-over from other donors' samples.

This clone was counted at least ten times. The chain recombines TRBV20-1 with TRBJ1-2; no firm D call. CDR1 and CDR2 from the germline V gene are DFQATT and SNEGSKA (reference sequence). This CDR3 has 14 amino acids. Trimming cost V 4 bases and J 8 bases, with 20 bases left between them. The CDR3 region has the DNA TGCAGTGCTATGGGCCGGGATTTTCTATGGGGCTACACCTTC. Amino acid sequence: CSAMGRDFLWGYTF.

This clone was recorded a few times. This may come from a read error, since a much larger clone is one base off. The same CDR3 also results from other DNA sequences found in this sample. J is TRBJ1-4 and V is TRBV28, with D unresolved. In germline, CDR1 is MDHEN, CDR2 SYDVKM. The ends were cut back, 9 bases at V and 2 bases at J, with 16 bases in the middle. This CDR3 is 15 amino acids long. CDR3 nucleotide sequence: TGTGCCAGTAGTCCCCCAGTGGGGACTAATGAAAAACTGTTTTTT. Its protein is CASSPPVGTNEKLFF.

This clone was counted a few times. The chain carries TRBV24-1 and TRBJ2-2, with D perhaps matching TRBD1 or TRBD2 (5 bases each). Germline CDR1 is KGHDR and CDR2 is SFDVKD. This CDR3 is built from 11 residues. V was cut by 9 bases and J by 7 bases, with 8 bases left in between. In nucleotides, the CDR3 is TGTGCCACCCGAGGGGACGGGGAGCTGTTTTTT. Its protein is CATRGDGELFF.

The genes are TRBV2 and TRBJ2-1, with D hard to call. The CDR3 has 13 amino acids. Trimming shortened V by 7 bases and J by 5 bases, and 12 bases separated the two germline ends. Germline V gene sequence: CDR1 SNHLY, CDR2 FYNNEI. This CDR3 is CASTEYRDNEQFF. CDR3 coding DNA: TGTGCCAGCACTGAGTATCGGGACAATGAGCAGTTCTTC.

The chain recombines TRBV2 with TRBJ2-5; D gene uncertain. V was shortened by 5 bases and J by 4 bases, with 17 bases between the two germline ends. Germline CDR1 and CDR2: SNHLY and FYNNEI. The CDR3 length is 15 residues. CDR3: CASSTNPAPGETQYF. In nucleotides, the CDR3 is TGTGCCAGCAGTACTAACCCGGCCCCGGGAGAGACCCAGTACTTC. The whole variable domain, remainder taken from reference TRBV2 and TRBJ2-5, is EPEVTQTPSHQVTQMGQEVILRCVPISNHLYFYWYRQILGQKVEFLVSFYNNEISEKSEIFDDQFSVERPDGSNFTLKIRSTKLEDSAMYFCASSTNPAPGETQYFGPGTRLLVL.

This clone was counted ten times or more. DNA of the CDR3: TGCAGTGCTAGAGATAGAGTAGTCCCCTCCAATGAGCAGTTCTTC. Protein product: CSARDRVVPSNEQFF. The chain couples TRBV20-1 to TRBJ2-1; no firm D call. Between the trimmed V and J ends, which lost 0 bases and 6 bases, there was a span of 15 bases. Germline V gene lookup returns CDR1 DFQATT and CDR2 SNEGSKA (reference sequence). This CDR3 comprises 15 residues.

For this clone: A much more abundant neighbour one base away suggests this may be a read error. The V call is TRBV24-1, the J call TRBJ2-3, with 10 bases aligning to TRBD2. The CDR3 is 14 residues long. CDR1 is KGHDR and CDR2 is SFDVKD in the germline V gene. CDR3 region: CATSSGSPTDTRYF. Written as DNA, the CDR3 is TGTGCCACTTCTAGCGGGAGCCCCACAGATACGCGGTATTTT.

This clone was seen at least ten times. The rearrangement links TRBV30 to TRBJ2-3; 12 bases fit TRBD2. In germline, CDR1 is GTSNPN, CDR2 SVGIG (reference sequence). The V gene end was trimmed by 3 bases and the J gene end by 6 bases; junction bases not matched to a gene: 7. The CDR3 has 15 residues. CDR3 residues: CAWRSGLAGFDTQYF. The CDR3 nucleotides read TGTGCCTGGAGAAGCGGACTAGCGGGGTTCGATACGCAGTATTTT. The full variable domain, completed using reference TRBV30 and TRBJ2-3, is SQTIHQWPATLVQPVGSPLSLECTVEGTSNPNLYWYRQAAGRGLQLLFYSVGIGQISSEVPQNLSASRPQDRQFILSSKKLLLSDSGFYLCAWRSGLAGFDTQYFGPGTRLTVL.

This clone was recorded at least ten times. This chain joins TRBV6-1 and TRBJ2-5, with D tentatively TRBD2 (7 bases). CDR3 length: 14 residues. The V gene's germline CDR1 is MNHNS and CDR2 SASEGT. The V end was cut by 5 bases, the J end by 4 bases, with 14 bases between. DNA of the CDR3: TGTGCCAGCAGTCCAGGAGGGGGGGGAGAGACCCAGTACTTC. Protein: CASSPGGGGETQYF.

There are many counts of this clone. V usage is TRBV5-6 and J usage is TRBJ1-4, with a tentative D call TRBD1 (6 bases). Trimming shortened V by 2 bases and J by 4 bases, and 9 bases separated the two germline ends. The CDR3 is 14 residues long. The germline CDR1 and CDR2 sequences are SGHDT and YYEEEE. This CDR3 reads CASSLQGGNEKLFF. The CDR3 DNA reads TGTGCCAGCAGCTTACAGGGCGGTAATGAAAAACTGTTTTTT.

The chain couples TRBV6-5 to TRBJ1-2; 10 bases are shared with TRBD1. The V gene end was trimmed by 5 bases and the J gene end by 6 bases; junction bases not matched to a gene: 6. This CDR3 spans 14 amino acids. CDR1 and CDR2 from the germline V gene are MNHEY and SVGAGI. The CDR3 loop is CASSHRDRGHGYTF. For the CDR3, the DNA is TGTGCCAGCAGTCACCGGGACAGGGGACATGGCTACACCTTC.

This clone was seen many times. This chain uses TRBV6-5 with TRBJ2-1; TRBD2 aligns across 7 bases. The CDR3 is 15 residues long. With 2 bases clipped from V and 6 bases from J, the junction kept 7 bases outside the gene matches. Germline V gene data show CDR1 as MNHEY and CDR2 as SVGAGI. CDR3 sequence: CASSYKASGINEQFF. DNA of the CDR3: TGTGCCAGCAGTTACAAGGCTAGCGGAATCAATGAGCAGTTCTTC.

This clone was seen repeatedly, ten times or more. This CDR3 is CASSPPTGRIAGANVLTF. The DNA of the CDR3 is TGTGCCAGCTCACCTCCGACAGGGAGAATCGCTGGGGCCAACGTCCTGACTTTC. This rearrangement joins TRBV18 to TRBJ2-6, with 7 nucleotides matching TRBD1. The V gene end was trimmed by 3 bases and the J gene end by 2 bases; junction bases not matched to a gene: 10. Germline CDR1 reads KGHSH; CDR2 reads LQKENI. This CDR3 comprises 18 residues.

This clone was seen ten or more times. V usage is TRBV27 and J usage is TRBJ1-5; the match to TRBD1 covers 8 bases. The length of the CDR3 is 17 residues. The junction had 17 bases not matched to a gene; V was cut back by 6 bases and J by 7 bases. The germline V gene encodes CDR1 MNHEY and CDR2 SMNVEV (reference sequence). The CDR3 bases are TGTGCCAGCAGAGGGGGGGCGGGCAGGGGGCAGGGACAGCCCCAGCATTTT. This gives the protein CASRGGAGRGQGQPQHF.

This clone has at least ten counts. The chain employs TRBV5-1 and TRBJ1-1; TRBD1 agrees at 9 bases. Losses at the gene ends were 2 bases for V and 0 bases for J; bases not matched to a gene: 2. The CDR3 is 15 amino acids. Germline V CDR1 and CDR2: SGHRS, YFSETQ. The CDR3 protein is CASSFGTGLNTEAFF. The CDR3 DNA sequence: TGCGCCAGCAGCTTTGGGACAGGGTTGAACACTGAAGCTTTCTTT.

The sample holds many counts of this clone. The CDR3 DNA reads TGTGCCAGTAGTGTAAGGGGGGAAGCGACTAGCGGAGGTCACATTCAGTACTTC. Amino acid sequence: CASSVRGEATSGGHIQYF. The chain is built from TRBV19 and TRBJ2-4; 9 nucleotides align to TRBD2. Germline CDR1 is LNHDA and CDR2 is SQIVND (reference sequence). This CDR3 has 18 amino acids. Trimming took 5 bases from V and 8 from J; bases not matched to a gene: 19.

As regards this clone: A junction end diverges from the germline sequence, so it may reflect a read error. The rearrangement uses TRBV11-2 and TRBJ1-2; tentative D call: TRBD1 (5 bases). Germline CDR1 SGHAT, CDR2 FQNNGV. The CDR3 spans 13 residues. The CDR3 is CASSLDGGRGCTF. CDR3 in DNA: TGTGCCAGCAGCTTAGACGGGGGACGGGGCTGCACCTTC.

This clone was counted many times. This chain joins TRBV9 and TRBJ2-7; the match to TRBD2 covers 14 bases. The CDR3 spans 19 residues. V was pared by 4 bases and J by 1 base, with 13 bases of the junction left unmatched. Germline values: CDR1 SGDLS, CDR2 YYNGEE. In nucleotides, the CDR3 is TGTGCCAGCAGCTTACCCCCCGGGACTAGCGGGAGTGCTTCCTACGAGCAGTACTTC. Amino acids: CASSLPPGTSGSASYEQYF.

This clone was picked up many times. The chain employs TRBV19 and TRBJ2-5; D may be TRBD1 or TRBD2 (6 bases each). The CDR3 is 12 residues long. The germline V gene has CDR1 LNHDA and CDR2 SQIVND (reference sequence). V gave up 7 bases and J gave up 4 bases, with 10 bases separating them. The CDR3 DNA sequence: TGTGCCAGTAACGGGGGCGGAGAGACCCAGTACTTC. This codes for CASNGGGETQYF.

At least ten counts were recorded for this clone. The V and J genes are TRBV2 and TRBJ2-1; 8 bases line up with TRBD2. CDR1 and CDR2 from the germline V gene are SNHLY and FYNNEI. V shed 4 bases and J 0 bases; nucleotides not matched to a gene: 5. The CDR3 loop spans 16 amino acids. The CDR3 loop is CASSANGRASYNEQFF. The CDR3 DNA reads as TGTGCCAGCAGTGCTAACGGGAGGGCCTCCTACAATGAGCAGTTCTTC.

The DNA for the CDR3 is TGTGCCAGCAGCTTAGTCCCCCCCTCGTCTGCCGGGGAGCTGTTTTTT. Encoded protein: CASSLVPPSSAGELFF. This chain connects TRBV11-2 to TRBJ2-2; D is ambiguous. Trimming removed 1 base from V and 6 bases from J, with 15 bases in between. Germline CDR1 reads SGHAT; CDR2 reads FQNNGV. The CDR3 runs 16 residues.